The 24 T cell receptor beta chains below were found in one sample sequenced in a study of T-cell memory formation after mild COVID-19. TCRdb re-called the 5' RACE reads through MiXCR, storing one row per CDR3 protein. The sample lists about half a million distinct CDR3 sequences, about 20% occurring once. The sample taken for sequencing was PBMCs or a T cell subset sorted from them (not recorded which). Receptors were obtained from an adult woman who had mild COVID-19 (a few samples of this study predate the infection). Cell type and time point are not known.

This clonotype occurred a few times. The DNA of the CDR3 is TGCGCCAGCAGCTTATCCCCTGAACAGGGGGGCGCAGTCTATGGCTACACCTTC. Protein sequence: CASSLSPEQGGAVYGYTF. The gene calls are TRBV5-1 and TRBJ1-2; 8 nucleotides align to TRBD1. V shed 2 bases and J 4 bases; nucleotides not matched to a gene: 16. This CDR3 has 18 amino acids. Germline CDR1 SGHRS, CDR2 YFSETQ. Drawing the rest from reference TRBV5-1 and TRBJ1-2, the complete variable domain is KAGVTQTPRYLIKTRGQQVTLSCSPISGHRSVSWYQQTPGQGLQFLFEYFSETQRNKGNFPGRFSGRQFSNSRSEMNVSTLELGDSALYLCASSLSPEQGGAVYGYTFGSGTRLTVV.

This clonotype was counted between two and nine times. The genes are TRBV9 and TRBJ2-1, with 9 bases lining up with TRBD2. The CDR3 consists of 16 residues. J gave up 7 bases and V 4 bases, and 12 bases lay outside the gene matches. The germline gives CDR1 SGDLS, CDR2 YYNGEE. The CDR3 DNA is TGTGCCAGCAGCCCGGAGGGCGGGAGGGCCGAAAATGAGCAGTTCTTC. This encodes CASSPEGGRAENEQFF.

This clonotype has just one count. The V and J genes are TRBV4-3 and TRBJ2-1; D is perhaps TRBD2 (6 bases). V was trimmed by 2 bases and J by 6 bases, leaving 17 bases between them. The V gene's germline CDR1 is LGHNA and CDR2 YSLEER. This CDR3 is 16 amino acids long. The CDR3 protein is CASSQLRAGLTNEQFF. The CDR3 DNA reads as TGCGCCAGCAGCCAACTGAGAGCGGGCCTAACCAATGAGCAGTTCTTC.

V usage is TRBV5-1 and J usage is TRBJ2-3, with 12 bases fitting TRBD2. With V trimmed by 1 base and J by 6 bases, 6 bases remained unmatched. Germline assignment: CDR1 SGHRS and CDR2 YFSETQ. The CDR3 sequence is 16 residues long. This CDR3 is CASSLSSGRALDTQYF. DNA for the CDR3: TGCGCCAGCAGCTTGTCTAGCGGGAGGGCCTTGGATACGCAGTATTTT.

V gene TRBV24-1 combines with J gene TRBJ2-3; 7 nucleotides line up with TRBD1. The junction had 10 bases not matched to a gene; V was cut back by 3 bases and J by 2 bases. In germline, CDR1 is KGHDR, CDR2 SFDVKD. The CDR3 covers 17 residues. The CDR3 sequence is CATSDPGTEDSTDTQYF. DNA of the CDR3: TGTGCCACCAGTGATCCCGGGACAGAAGATTCCACAGATACGCAGTATTTT.

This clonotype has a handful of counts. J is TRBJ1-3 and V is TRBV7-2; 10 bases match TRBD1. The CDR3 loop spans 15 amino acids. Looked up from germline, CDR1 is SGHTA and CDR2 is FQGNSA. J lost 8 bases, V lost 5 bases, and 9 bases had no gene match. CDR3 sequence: CASSARQGAGYTIYF. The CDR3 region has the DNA TGTGCCAGCAGCGCCCGACAGGGGGCGGGATACACCATATATTTT.

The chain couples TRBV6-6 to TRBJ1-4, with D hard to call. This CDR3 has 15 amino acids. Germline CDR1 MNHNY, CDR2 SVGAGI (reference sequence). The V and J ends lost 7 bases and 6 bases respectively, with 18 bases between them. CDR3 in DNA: TGTGCCAGCACCTACTCGTCGGACGGGGATGAAAAACTGTTTTTT. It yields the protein CASTYSSDGDEKLFF.

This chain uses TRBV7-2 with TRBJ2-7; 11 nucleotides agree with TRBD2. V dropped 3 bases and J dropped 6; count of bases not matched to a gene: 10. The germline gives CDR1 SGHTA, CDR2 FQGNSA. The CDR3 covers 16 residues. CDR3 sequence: CASSLRSGRAVREQYF. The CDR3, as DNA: TGTGCCAGCAGCTTGCGTAGCGGGAGGGCTGTTCGCGAGCAGTACTTC.

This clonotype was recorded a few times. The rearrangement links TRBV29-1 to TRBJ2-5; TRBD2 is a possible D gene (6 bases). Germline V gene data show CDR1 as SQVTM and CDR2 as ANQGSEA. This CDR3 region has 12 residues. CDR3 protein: CSTLGLQETQYF. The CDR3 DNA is TGCAGTACACTGGGACTGCAAGAGACCCAGTACTTC. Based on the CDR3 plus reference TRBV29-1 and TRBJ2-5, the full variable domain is SAVISQKPSRDICQRGTSLTIQCQVDSQVTMMFWYRQQPGQSLTLIATANQGSEATYESGFVIDKFPISRPNLTFSTLTVSNMSPEDSSIYLCSTLGLQETQYFGPGTRLLVL.

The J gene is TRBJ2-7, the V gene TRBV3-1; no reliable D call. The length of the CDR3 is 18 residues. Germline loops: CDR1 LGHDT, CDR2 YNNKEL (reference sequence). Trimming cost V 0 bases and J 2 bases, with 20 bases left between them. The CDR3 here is CASSQETQTLLRTYEQYF. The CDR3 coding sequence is TGTGCCAGCAGCCAAGAAACGCAAACCCTCTTGCGGACCTACGAGCAGTACTTC.

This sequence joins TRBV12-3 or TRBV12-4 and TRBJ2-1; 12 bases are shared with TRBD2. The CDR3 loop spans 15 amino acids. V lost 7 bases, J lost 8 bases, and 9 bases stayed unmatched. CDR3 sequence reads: CASTLLAGGRHEQFF. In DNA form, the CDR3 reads TGTGCCAGCACCCTTCTAGCGGGGGGGCGGCATGAGCAGTTCTTC.

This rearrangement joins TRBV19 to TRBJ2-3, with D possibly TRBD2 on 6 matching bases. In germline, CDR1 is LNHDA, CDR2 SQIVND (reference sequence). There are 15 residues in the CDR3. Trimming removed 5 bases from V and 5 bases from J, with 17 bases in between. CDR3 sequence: CASSPGTAYGDTQYF. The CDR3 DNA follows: TGTGCCAGTAGTCCGGGGACTGCGTATGGAGATACGCAGTATTTT.

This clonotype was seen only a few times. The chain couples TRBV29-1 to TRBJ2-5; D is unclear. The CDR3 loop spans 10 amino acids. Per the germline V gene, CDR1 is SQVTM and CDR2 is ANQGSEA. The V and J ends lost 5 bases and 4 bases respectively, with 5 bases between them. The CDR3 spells CSVSLETQYF. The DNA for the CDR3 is TGCAGCGTTAGCTTAGAGACCCAGTACTTC.

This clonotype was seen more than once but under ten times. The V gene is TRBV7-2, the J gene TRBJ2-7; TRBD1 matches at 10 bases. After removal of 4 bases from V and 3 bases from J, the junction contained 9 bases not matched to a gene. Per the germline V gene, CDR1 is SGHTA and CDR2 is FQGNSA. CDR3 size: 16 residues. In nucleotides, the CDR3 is TGTGCCAGCAGCTATAGCCCGGGACAGGGGAGCTACGAGCAGTACTTC. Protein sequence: CASSYSPGQGSYEQYF.

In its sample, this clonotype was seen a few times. The CDR3 spells CASSSLTGGAGQPQHF. For the CDR3, the DNA is TGTGCCAGCAGCTCCCTTACAGGGGGCGCGGGACAGCCCCAGCATTTT. The chain combines TRBV7-6 with TRBJ1-5; 9 bases match TRBD1. After removal of 4 bases from V and 7 bases from J, the junction contained 11 bases not matched to a gene. In germline, CDR1 is SGHVS, CDR2 FNYEAQ. This CDR3 has 16 residues.

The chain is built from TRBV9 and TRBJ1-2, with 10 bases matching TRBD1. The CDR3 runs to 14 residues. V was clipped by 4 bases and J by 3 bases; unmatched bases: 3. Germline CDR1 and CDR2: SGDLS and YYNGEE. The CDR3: CASSKGQGHYGYTF. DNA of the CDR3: TGTGCCAGCAGCAAGGGACAGGGGCACTATGGCTACACCTTC.

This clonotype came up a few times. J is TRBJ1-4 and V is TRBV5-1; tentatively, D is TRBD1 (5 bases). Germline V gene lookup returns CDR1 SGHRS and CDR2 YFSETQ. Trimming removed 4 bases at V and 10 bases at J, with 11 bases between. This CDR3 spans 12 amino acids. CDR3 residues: CASSGDYGKLFF. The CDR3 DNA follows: TGCGCCAGCAGCGGGGACTACGGAAAACTGTTTTTT.

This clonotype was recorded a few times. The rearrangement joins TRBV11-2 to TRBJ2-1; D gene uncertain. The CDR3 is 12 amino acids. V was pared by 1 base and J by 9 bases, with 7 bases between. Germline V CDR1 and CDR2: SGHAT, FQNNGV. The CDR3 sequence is CASSLGSSEQFF. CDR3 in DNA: TGTGCCAGCAGCTTAGGGAGCTCTGAGCAGTTCTTC.

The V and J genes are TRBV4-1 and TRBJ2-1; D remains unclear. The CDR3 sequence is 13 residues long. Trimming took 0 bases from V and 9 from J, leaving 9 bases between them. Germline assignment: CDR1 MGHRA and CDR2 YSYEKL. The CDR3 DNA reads TGCGCCAGCAGCCAAGAGTCATGGAGTGAGCAGTTCTTC. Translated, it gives CASSQESWSEQFF.

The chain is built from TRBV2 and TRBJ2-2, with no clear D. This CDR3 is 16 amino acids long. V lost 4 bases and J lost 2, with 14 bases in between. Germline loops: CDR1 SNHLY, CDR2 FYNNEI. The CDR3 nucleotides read TGTGCCAGCAGTGTGGCCCCGGGCTTTAACACCGGGGAGCTGTTTTTT. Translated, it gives CASSVAPGFNTGELFF. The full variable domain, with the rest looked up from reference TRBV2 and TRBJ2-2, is EPEVTQTPSHQVTQMGQEVILRCVPISNHLYFYWYRQILGQKVEFLVSFYNNEISEKSEIFDDQFSVERPDGSNFTLKIRSTKLEDSAMYFCASSVAPGFNTGELFFGEGSRLTVL.

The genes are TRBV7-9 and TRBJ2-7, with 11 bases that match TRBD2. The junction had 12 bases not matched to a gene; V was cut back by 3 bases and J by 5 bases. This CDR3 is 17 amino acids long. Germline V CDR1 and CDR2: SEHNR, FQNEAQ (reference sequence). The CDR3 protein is CASSFRGGSGRAHEQYF. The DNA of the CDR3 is TGTGCCAGCAGCTTTAGGGGTGGTAGCGGGAGGGCCCACGAGCAGTACTTC.

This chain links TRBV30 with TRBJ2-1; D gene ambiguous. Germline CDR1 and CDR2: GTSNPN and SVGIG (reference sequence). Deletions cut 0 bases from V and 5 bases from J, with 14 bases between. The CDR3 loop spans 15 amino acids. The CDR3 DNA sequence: TGTGCCTGGAGTGTACTGGAGTTGTCCAACAATGAGCAGTTCTTC. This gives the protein CAWSVLELSNNEQFF. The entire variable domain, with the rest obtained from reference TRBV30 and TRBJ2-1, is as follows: SQTIHQWPATLVQPVGSPLSLECTVEGTSNPNLYWYRQAAGRGLQLLFYSVGIGQISSEVPQNLSASRPQDRQFILSSKKLLLSDSGFYLCAWSVLELSNNEQFFGPGTRLTVL.

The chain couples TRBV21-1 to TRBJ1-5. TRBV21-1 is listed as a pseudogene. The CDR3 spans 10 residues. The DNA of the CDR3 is TGTGCCAGCAGCCAGCTATGGGAGCATTTT. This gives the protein CASSQLWEHF.

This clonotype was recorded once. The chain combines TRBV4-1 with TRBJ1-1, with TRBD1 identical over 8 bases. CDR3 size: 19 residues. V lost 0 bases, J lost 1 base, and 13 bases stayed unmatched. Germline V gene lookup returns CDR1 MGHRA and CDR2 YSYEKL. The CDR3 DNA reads TGCGCCAGCAGCCAAGATTTATGGGACAGGAGTTACGGGAACACTGAAGCTTTCTTT. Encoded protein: CASSQDLWDRSYGNTEAFF.